Following are 5 T cell receptor beta chains from one sample sequenced in a study of cytomegalovirus exposure and HLA in healthy donors. Primers for the PCR totalled 60 Vbeta and 13 Jbeta. TCRdb keeps only in-frame clones here, not all; method: immunoSEQ multiplex PCR. The sample records roughly 130,000 clones, 65% to 80% being singletons. The sample was PBMCs. Source of these receptors: a woman between 45 and 60 years old in good health and CMV-seropositive.

This chain uses TRBV6-1 with TRBJ2-1; 7 nucleotides agree with TRBD1. There are 15 residues in the CDR3. The germline gives CDR1 MNHNS, CDR2 SASEGT. Trimming took 4 bases from V and 5 from J; bases not matched to a gene: 8. This chain's CDR3 is CASSASGQAHNEQFF. In DNA, the CDR3 is TGTGCCAGCAGTGCCTCCGGACAGGCCCACAATGAGCAGTTCTTC.

This chain connects TRBV7-8 to TRBJ1-5, with 7 bases lining up with TRBD1. This CDR3 has 17 amino acids. Germline V gene data show CDR1 as SGHVS and CDR2 as FQNEAQ. With 4 bases clipped from V and 6 bases from J, the junction kept 15 bases outside the gene matches. CDR3 protein: CASSSHRGVYVGQPQHF. The DNA for the CDR3 is TGTGCCAGCAGCTCCCACAGGGGAGTCTACGTTGGTCAGCCCCAGCATTTT.

The rearrangement uses TRBV14 and TRBJ1-1, with TRBD1 identical over 7 bases. The CDR3 is 18 amino acids. Per the germline V gene, CDR1 is SGHDN and CDR2 is FVKESK. The V gene end was trimmed by 3 bases and the J gene end by 6 bases; junction bases not matched to a gene: 19. The CDR3: CASSHATGVDLFRAEAFF. The CDR3 DNA reads TGTGCCAGCAGCCATGCTACAGGGGTGGATCTCTTTCGGGCTGAAGCTTTCTTT.

The V and J genes are TRBV28 and TRBJ2-5; D uncertain. The end of the DNA fits TRBJ2-7 better, so the J call may be wrong. CDR1 MDHEN and CDR2 SYDVKM come from the germline V gene. The CDR3 totals 12 residues. The CDR3 DNA reads as TGTGCCAGCAGCCCCTTCATCTACGAGCAGTACTTC. Its translation: CASSPFIYEQYF.

The chain carries TRBV6-6 and TRBJ2-5, with TRBD1 matching 7 bases. Germline CDR1 is MNHNY and CDR2 is SVGAGI (reference sequence). There are 16 residues in the CDR3. V was pared by 6 bases and J by 1 base, with 11 bases of the junction left unmatched. CDR3 residues: CASSRIRDRSQETQYF. The DNA for the CDR3 is TGTGCCAGCAGCCGCATCAGGGACAGAAGCCAAGAGACCCAGTACTTC.